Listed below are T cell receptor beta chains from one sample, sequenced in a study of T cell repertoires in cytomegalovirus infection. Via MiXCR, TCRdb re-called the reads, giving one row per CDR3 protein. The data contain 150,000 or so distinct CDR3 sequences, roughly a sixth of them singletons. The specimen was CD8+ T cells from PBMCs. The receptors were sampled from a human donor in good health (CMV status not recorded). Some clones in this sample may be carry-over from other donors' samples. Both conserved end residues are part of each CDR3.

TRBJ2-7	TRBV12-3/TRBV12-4	CASRVQGGYEQYF
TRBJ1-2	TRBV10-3	CAINLGGRSNYGYTF
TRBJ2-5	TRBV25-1	CASSISWGRRQETQYF
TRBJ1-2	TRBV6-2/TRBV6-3	CASRRHTSPSEWGYTF
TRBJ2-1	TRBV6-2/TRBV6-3	CASSYVPGSSYNEQFF
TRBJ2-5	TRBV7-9	CASSLVSGRETQYF
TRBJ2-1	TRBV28	CASSLAEVEQFF
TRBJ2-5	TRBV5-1	CASSLGRHPETQYF
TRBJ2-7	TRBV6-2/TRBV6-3	CASSWTDYSYEQYF
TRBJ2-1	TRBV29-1	CSVRGGTYNEQFF
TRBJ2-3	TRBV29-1	CSVPMTAPTDTQYF
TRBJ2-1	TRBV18	CASSPSGQRETYYNEQFF
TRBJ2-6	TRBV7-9	CASSIGDLGANVLTF
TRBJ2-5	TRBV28	CASSTGLAGGSTQETQYF
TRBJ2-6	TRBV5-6	CASSLGAALSGANVLTF
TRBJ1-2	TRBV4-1	CASSQVGGRYGYTF
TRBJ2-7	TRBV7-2	CASSLNRELAGVYEQYF
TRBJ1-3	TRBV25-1	CASSKNRDRTGIYF
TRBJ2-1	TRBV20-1	CSARDQRHRGVDEQFF
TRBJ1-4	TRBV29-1	CSVVEGTGGEKLFF
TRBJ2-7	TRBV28	CASRPGQAPSYEQYF
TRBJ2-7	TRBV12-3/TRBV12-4	CASRPSSGSVYEQYF
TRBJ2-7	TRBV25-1	CASSYLAGEQYF
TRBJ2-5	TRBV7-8	CASYRGGQETQYF
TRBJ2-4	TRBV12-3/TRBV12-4	CASRGGQGATKNIQYF
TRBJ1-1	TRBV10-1	CASSDSVNTEAFF
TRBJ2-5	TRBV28	CASSSRQGGQTQYF
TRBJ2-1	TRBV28	CASSLGTSDYNEQFF
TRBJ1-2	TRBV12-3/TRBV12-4	CASSFGRDRGSGYTF
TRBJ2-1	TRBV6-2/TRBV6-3	CASGGGGKLF